Sequencing of this T cell receptor beta chain was carried out in a study of post-analysis software for immune sequencing data. Overall study findings and caveats: TRBV segments more frequent in patients than in controls numbered roughly five and included TRBV5-6, TRBV5-1 and TRBV20-1.

Sequencing libraries made from TCR beta cDNA carried unique molecular identifiers. From the PCR reads, TCRdb called clonotypes with MiXCR, one entry per CDR3 protein. The sample includes around 250,000 distinct CDR3 sequences, 36% of them seen just once. A single count supports this clonotype. Its antigen remains unknown. Germline CDR1 is SGHRS and CDR2 is YFSETQ. CDR3 length: 12 residues. The receptor was derived from a girl aged 5-17 years with multiple sclerosis. The chain has TRBV5-1 and TRBJ2-5; 7 positions agree with TRBD1. The J call may be incorrect, as the DNA end agrees better with TRBJ2-7. The material sequenced was blood. The CDR3 loop reads CASRQGSAEQYF. Written as DNA, the CDR3 is TGCGCCAGCCGACAGGGTAGCGCCGAGCAGTACTTC.